One sample yielded the 27 T cell receptor beta chains listed below, sequenced in a study of T-cell memory formation after mild COVID-19. TCRdb re-analysed the 5' RACE reads in MiXCR, keeping a single row per CDR3 protein. The sample includes around 340,000 distinct CDR3 sequences, less than 20% seen only once; the top ten take around 24%. Sequencing input: PBMCs or a T cell subset sorted from them (not recorded which). Receptor source: a man in his late teens or twenties who had mild COVID-19 (a few samples of this study predate the infection). Cell type and time point are not known.

This clonotype was seen a handful of times. CDR3 coding DNA: TGTGCCAGCAGCCGCGTGGGAGCGGCCGGGTTGCCCAATGAGCAGTTCTTC. It translates to CASSRVGAAGLPNEQFF. The rearrangement joins TRBV6-2 or TRBV6-3 to TRBJ2-1, with a weak D call TRBD2 (5 bases). The CDR3 runs 17 residues. Germline lookup yields CDR1 MNHEY and CDR2 SVGEGT. V lost 6 bases to trimming and J lost 6 bases, with 24 bases between them.

There are a few counts of this clonotype. J is TRBJ2-2 and V is TRBV12-3 or TRBV12-4, with 7 nucleotides matching TRBD1. Unmatched junction bases numbered 3, after V lost 4 bases and J lost 4 bases. The CDR3 is made up of 14 amino acids. CDR3 in amino acids: CASSSTGPTGELFF. Written as DNA, the CDR3 is TGTGCCAGCAGTTCGACAGGGCCCACCGGGGAGCTGTTTTTT.

CDR3 region: CSVEEGAGYTF. For the CDR3, the DNA is TGCAGCGTTGAAGAGGGGGCTGGCTACACCTTC. The rearrangement uses TRBV29-1 and TRBJ1-2, with D perhaps TRBD1 (6 bases). With 0 bases removed from V and 7 bases from J, the gap between germline ends came to 6 bases. Germline values: CDR1 SQVTM, CDR2 ANQGSEA. The CDR3 spans 11 residues.

This sequence joins TRBV7-9 and TRBJ2-7, with D possibly called TRBD1 or TRBD2 (5 bases each). Per germline, CDR1 SEHNR and CDR2 FQNEAQ (reference sequence). V was trimmed by 4 bases and J by 2 bases, leaving 12 bases between them. The CDR3 spans 14 residues. The CDR3 protein is CASSSGTETYEQYF. The CDR3 DNA reads as TGTGCCAGCAGCTCCGGGACGGAGACCTACGAGCAGTACTTC.

The chain uses TRBV4-1 and TRBJ1-2, with a tentative D call TRBD1 (6 bases). V shed 1 base and J shed 7 bases, with 25 bases lying between them. The CDR3 totals 18 residues. Germline assignment: CDR1 MGHRA and CDR2 YSYEKL. CDR3 sequence reads: CASSQVPLLRGHAGGYTF. In DNA form, the CDR3 reads TGCGCCAGCAGCCAAGTCCCTCTCCTCAGGGGCCACGCCGGTGGCTACACCTTC.

This clonotype was seen a few times. The chain couples TRBV28 to TRBJ2-1, with D possibly being TRBD1 or TRBD2 (5 bases each). The ends were cut back, 5 bases at V and 8 bases at J, with 25 bases in the middle. The CDR3 runs 17 residues. The germline CDR1 and CDR2 sequences are MDHEN and SYDVKM. The chain's CDR3 is CASSLKIRDGVVDEQFF. The CDR3 DNA is TGTGCCAGCAGTCTCAAAATAAGGGACGGGGTGGTCGATGAGCAGTTCTTC.

The chain has TRBV15 and TRBJ2-7; TRBD2 matches at 9 bases. J lost 3 bases, V lost 3 bases, and 6 bases had no gene match. Germline loops: CDR1 LNHNV, CDR2 YYDKDF (reference sequence). The CDR3 totals 15 residues. The CDR3 spells CATSRGNSGGYEQYF. CDR3 DNA sequence: TGTGCCACCAGCAGGGGGAATAGCGGGGGCTACGAGCAGTACTTC. The complete variable domain, with remaining parts taken from reference TRBV15 and TRBJ2-7, reads DAMVIQNPRYQVTQFGKPVTLSCSQTLNHNVMYWYQQKSSQAPKLLFHYYDKDFNNEADTPDNFQSRRPNTSFCFLDIRSPGLGDTAMYLCATSRGNSGGYEQYFGPGTRLTVT.

A few counts support this clonotype. CDR3 sequence reads: CASSESPLTLSGNTIYF. DNA for the CDR3: TGTGCCAGCAGCGAGAGCCCCTTGACGCTATCTGGAAACACCATATATTTT. This chain joins TRBV7-2 and TRBJ1-3; D is undetermined. This CDR3 is built from 17 residues. Germline loops: CDR1 SGHTA, CDR2 FQGNSA. Trimming cost V 5 bases and J 1 base, with 18 bases left between them.

This clonotype was detected only a few times. The gene calls are TRBV4-1 and TRBJ1-6; D not certain. Per germline, CDR1 MGHRA and CDR2 YSYEKL. The CDR3 has 16 residues. The V gene lost 1 base and the J gene lost 14 bases, with 21 bases spanning the gap. The CDR3 reads CASSQGIFPTQTTLHF. The DNA for the CDR3 is TGCGCCAGCAGCCAAGGGATTTTCCCTACCCAAACCACCCTCCACTTT.

The table lists this clonotype with many counts. The J gene is TRBJ1-1, the V gene TRBV10-3; 8 nucleotides align to TRBD1. CDR3 length: 13 amino acids. Germline V lookup: CDR1 ENHRY, CDR2 SYGVKD. The J segment lost 12 bases and the V segment lost 7 bases, leaving 13 bases of the junction unmatched. The CDR3 sequence is CAITSDREGNSFF. In DNA, the CDR3 is TGTGCCATCACCTCGGACAGGGAAGGCAATTCTTTCTTT.

The chain uses TRBV19 and TRBJ2-7; D tentatively fits TRBD1 or TRBD2 (5 bases each). This CDR3 contains 15 residues. Germline CDR1 is LNHDA and CDR2 is SQIVND (reference sequence). Trimming pared 3 bases from V and 3 bases from J, leaving 15 bases between. The CDR3 DNA is TGTGCCAGTAGTATGGGACCGTCCCCCCGCTACGAGCAGTACGTC. Amino acid sequence: CASSMGPSPRYEQYV.

This clonotype was detected a few times. The V gene is TRBV7-2, the J gene TRBJ1-1; D is perhaps TRBD1 (6 bases). Germline V CDR1 and CDR2: SGHTA, FQGNSA. V lost 4 bases and J 7 bases, leaving 22 bases between the germline ends. This CDR3 has 16 amino acids. CDR3 loop: CASSYSIWGQSGEAFF. In DNA form, the CDR3 reads TGTGCCAGCAGCTATAGCATCTGGGGGCAGAGCGGTGAAGCTTTCTTT.

The genes are TRBV9 and TRBJ2-1, with D maybe TRBD2 (5 bases). V gave up 4 bases and J gave up 3 bases, with 14 bases separating them. Germline CDR1 SGDLS, CDR2 YYNGEE. The CDR3 totals 15 residues. CDR3 residues: CASSPPRERYNEQFF. The CDR3 DNA reads as TGTGCCAGCAGCCCCCCGAGGGAACGCTACAATGAGCAGTTCTTC.

The J gene is TRBJ2-5, the V gene TRBV6-5, with 7 bases matching TRBD1. Germline CDR1 MNHEY, CDR2 SVGAGI. CDR3 length equals 14 residues. After removal of 6 bases from V and 3 bases from J, the junction contained 7 bases not matched to a gene. This CDR3 reads CASSLYGQEETQYF. CDR3 in DNA: TGTGCCAGCAGCCTCTACGGACAGGAAGAGACCCAGTACTTC.

This clonotype was seen repeatedly, ten times or more. CDR3 in amino acids: CSASFLRPPETQYF. As DNA, the CDR3 is TGCAGTGCTAGTTTTCTAAGACCTCCAGAGACCCAGTACTTC. V gene TRBV20-1 combines with J gene TRBJ2-5; the D is unclear. The ends were cut back, 3 bases at V and 4 bases at J, with 15 bases in the middle. The CDR3 has 14 amino acids. Looked up from germline, CDR1 is DFQATT and CDR2 is SNEGSKA (reference sequence).

V gene TRBV28 combines with J gene TRBJ2-7; TRBD1 matches 9 bases. The V gene end was trimmed by 6 bases and the J gene end by 5 bases; junction bases not matched to a gene: 11. The germline gives CDR1 MDHEN, CDR2 SYDVKM. The length of the CDR3 is 15 residues. CDR3 protein: CASSPSRDRVNEQYV. The CDR3 DNA is TGTGCCAGCAGCCCGTCCCGGGACAGGGTCAACGAGCAGTACGTC.

This clonotype was seen ten or more times. V usage is TRBV7-2 and J usage is TRBJ2-3, with 7 bases lining up with TRBD2. After removal of 6 bases from V and 0 bases from J, the junction contained 3 bases not matched to a gene. Germline V gives CDR1 SGHTA, CDR2 FQGNSA. This CDR3 contains 14 residues. Here the CDR3 reads CASRGGGSTDTQYF. The CDR3 DNA follows: TGTGCCAGCAGAGGCGGGGGAAGCACAGATACGCAGTATTTT. Full variable domain (outside the CDR3, taken from reference TRBV7-2 and TRBJ2-3): GAGVSQSPSNKVTEKGKDVELRCDPISGHTALYWYRQSLGQGLEFLIYFQGNSAPDKSGLPSDRFSAERTGGSVSTLTIQRTQQEDSAVYLCASRGGGSTDTQYFGPGTRLTVL.

The V gene is TRBV5-5, the J gene TRBJ1-2; no firm D call. V lost 1 base to trimming and J lost 4 bases, with 20 bases between them. CDR1 SGHKS and CDR2 YYEKEE come from the germline V gene (reference sequence). CDR3 length: 17 amino acids. The CDR3 nucleotides are TGTGCCAGCAGCTTGATGGACTTAGGTTCCCTAGGCTATGGCTACACCTTC. Its translation: CASSLMDLGSLGYGYTF.

The sample holds a few counts of this clonotype. V usage is TRBV5-1 and J usage is TRBJ2-2; D may correspond to TRBD1 or TRBD2 (5 bases each). V gave up 4 bases and J gave up 7 bases, with 17 bases separating them. The CDR3 spans 15 residues. Germline assignment: CDR1 SGHRS and CDR2 YFSETQ. The CDR3 spells CASSNRDGRIGELFF. The CDR3 DNA reads as TGCGCCAGCAGCAATAGGGACGGCCGGATCGGGGAGCTGTTTTTT.

This clonotype was observed at least ten times. The chain has TRBV5-1 and TRBJ2-3; D not certain. The CDR3 loop spans 13 amino acids. The V gene's germline CDR1 is SGHRS and CDR2 YFSETQ. Trimming left V 6 bases short and J 1 base short, with 9 bases between. CDR3 nucleotide sequence: TGCGCCAGCAATCGGGCAGGCACAGATACGCAGTATTTT. Its protein product is CASNRAGTDTQYF.

This clonotype was seen only a few times. Given a much more abundant clone one base away, this may be a read error. The CDR3 region is CASSVAGEQFF. The CDR3 DNA reads TGTGCCAGCAGCGTAGCGGGTGAGCAGTTCTTC. This chain joins TRBV9 and TRBJ2-1; D uncertain. V dropped 0 bases and J dropped 9 bases, with 4 bases sitting between them. Per germline, CDR1 SGDLS and CDR2 YYNGEE. The length of the CDR3 is 11 residues.

This chain links TRBV20-1 with TRBJ2-2; TRBD2 aligns across 9 bases. The CDR3 loop spans 14 amino acids. The V gene's germline CDR1 is DFQATT and CDR2 SNEGSKA (reference sequence). With 6 bases clipped from V and 1 base from J, the junction kept 3 bases outside the gene matches. CDR3 nucleotides: TGCAGTGCGGCTAGCGGGGTGAACACCGGGGAGCTGTTTTTT. Residues: CSAASGVNTGELFF.

The rearrangement joins TRBV3-1 to TRBJ2-2, with D possibly TRBD1 on 6 matching bases. The germline CDR1 and CDR2 sequences are LGHDT and YNNKEL (reference sequence). The CDR3 has 15 amino acids. V was clipped by 2 bases and J by 6 bases, with 13 bases between them. This CDR3 is CASSQNSYRAGELFF. CDR3 in DNA: TGTGCCAGCAGCCAAAATTCGTACAGGGCCGGGGAGCTGTTTTTT. Full variable domain (rest looked up from reference TRBV3-1 and TRBJ2-2): DTAVSQTPKYLVTQMGNDKSIKCEQNLGHDTMYWYKQDSKKFLKIMFSYNNKELIINETVPNRFSPKSPDKAHLNLHINSLELGDSAVYFCASSQNSYRAGELFFGEGSRLTVL.

The chain is built from TRBV5-1 and TRBJ2-1; no reliable D call. CDR1 and CDR2 from the germline V gene are SGHRS and YFSETQ. The V and J ends lost 4 bases and 6 bases respectively, with 23 bases between them. The CDR3 extends over 17 amino acids. Here the CDR3 reads CASSPLLRAQWGNEQFF. The DNA for the CDR3 is TGCGCCAGCAGCCCCCTACTCCGGGCCCAGTGGGGCAATGAGCAGTTCTTC.

This chain uses TRBV7-2 with TRBJ2-7, with TRBD1 as a possible D gene (6 bases). V was pared by 2 bases and J by 3 bases, with 11 bases between. The CDR3 covers 14 residues. Germline values: CDR1 SGHTA, CDR2 FQGNSA. The CDR3 loop is CASSLSGQGYEQYV. CDR3 sequence (DNA): TGTGCCAGCAGCTTATCGGGACAAGGCTACGAGCAGTACGTC.

This clonotype was recorded at least ten times. This chain uses TRBV4-3 with TRBJ2-2; D gene ambiguous. The V and J ends lost 5 bases and 7 bases respectively, with 14 bases between them. The CDR3 has 14 residues. Germline CDR1 LGHNA, CDR2 YSLEER. The DNA of the CDR3 is TGCGCCAGCAGCTCACAAGCAGGAAGCGGGGAGCTGTTTTTT. It encodes CASSSQAGSGELFF.

The DNA for the CDR3 is TGCGCCAGCAGTGAGTCCGGGACGACGGGTGAAGCTTTCTTT. Protein sequence: CASSESGTTGEAFF. V gene TRBV10-1 combines with J gene TRBJ1-1, with a weak D call TRBD1 (5 bases). The V gene lost 0 bases and the J gene lost 7 bases, with 12 bases spanning the gap. Germline V lookup: CDR1 WNHNN, CDR2 SYGVQD (reference sequence). The length of the CDR3 is 14 residues.